This TCR beta chain was captured in a study of shared clonotypes between healthy human individuals. Into CD45RA+ naive and CD45RA-negative memory subsets, the CD4+ cells were split. This table comes from immunoSEQ multiplex PCR, and its TCRdb copy is limited to in-frame clones, with some not included. The sample lists some 200,000 clones; about 69% were seen once. Points from the study as a whole: Among the subsets, naive ones generally showed larger estimated richness than memory ones.

V was pared by 4 bases and J by 4 bases, with 7 bases of the junction left unmatched. Germline V CDR1 and CDR2: SGHVS, FNYEAQ. The CDR3 runs to 15 residues. On this clone itself: What it binds is not known.

Specimen: memory CD4+ T cells sorted from blood. Described subset: CD45RA-negative fraction. The TCR sequence derives from a man younger than 45 in good health. V and J are TRBV7-6 and TRBJ1-1, with 9 bases aligning to TRBD1. The CDR3 protein is CASSSGQGRSTEAFF. The CDR3 bases are TGTGCCAGCAGCTCAGGACAGGGGAGGAGCACTGAAGCTTTCTTT. The variable domain in full, with the rest retrieved from reference TRBV7-6 and TRBJ1-1, is GAGVSQSPRYKVTKRGQDVALRCDPISGHVSLYWYRQALGQGPEFLTYFNYEAQQDKSGLPNDRFSAERPEGSISTLTIQRTEQRDSAMYRCASSSGQGRSTEAFFGQGTRLTVV.